The clone carrying this TCR beta chain was seen a handful of times. Its antigen is still unknown. The data were taken from a study of beta chain features in type 1 diabetes. The overall study: All samples yielded 107,917,701 examined sorted cells. Study-wide results and limits: Type 1 diabetes patients showed a moderate but significant shortening of TCRB CDR3s in all four CD4+ subsets. At VDJ recombination sites, type 1 diabetes patients had fewer insertions and more deleted nucleotides.

From germline, CDR1 is LNHDA and CDR2 SQIVND (reference sequence). There are 15 residues in the CDR3. Trimming took 9 bases from V and 2 from J, leaving 18 bases between them. cDNA synthesis used the whole RNA isolate, giving expressed TCRB sequences. The protocol was immunoSEQ multiplex PCR, while the TCRdb copy is restricted to in-frame clones and leaves out a portion. The sample contains hundreds of thousands of clones, roughly an eighth of which appear only once. Sequenced material: naive CD4+ T cells from blood. This receptor was identified in a man younger than 35 with type 1 diabetes. The chain is built from TRBV19 and TRBJ2-3; D unclear. CDR3 nucleotides: TGTGCCAGCTCCCCCTCCGACGAATTCACAGATACGCAGTATTTT. Amino acid sequence: CASSPSDEFTDTQYF.